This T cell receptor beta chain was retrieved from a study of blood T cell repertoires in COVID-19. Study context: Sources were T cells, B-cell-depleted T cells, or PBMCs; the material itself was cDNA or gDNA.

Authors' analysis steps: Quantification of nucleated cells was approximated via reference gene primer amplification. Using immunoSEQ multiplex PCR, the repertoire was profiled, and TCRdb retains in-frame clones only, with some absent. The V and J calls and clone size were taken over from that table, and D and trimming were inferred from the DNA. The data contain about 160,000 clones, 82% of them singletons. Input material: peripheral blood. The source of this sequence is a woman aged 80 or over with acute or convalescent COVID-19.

CDR3 DNA: TGCGCCAGCAGCTTGGCCAGGACTAGCGACATCACAGATACGCAGTATTTT. This encodes CASSLARTSDITDTQYF. This chain links TRBV5-1 with TRBJ2-3; 9 bases are a match to TRBD2. Trimming cost V 0 bases and J 2 bases; bases outside gene matches: 7. CDR3 length equals 17 residues. Germline values: CDR1 SGHRS, CDR2 YFSETQ.